Listed here are 20 T cell receptor beta chains from one sample, sequenced in a study of T cell responses to AZD1222 COVID-19 vaccine. Some clones are missing from TCRdb's copy, which holds only in-frame ones; the method was immunoSEQ multiplex PCR. The sample records about 97,000 clones, roughly 88% being singletons. The material was peripheral blood, obtained on day 0 of AZD1222 vaccination. These receptors were taken from an adult in good health.

This chain joins TRBV11-2 and TRBJ1-3; 7 bases map to TRBD1. The CDR3 totals 15 residues. The trim removed 4 bases at V and 2 bases at J, leaving 5 bases unmatched. Germline CDR1 and CDR2: SGHAT and FQNNGV. Written as DNA, the CDR3 is TGTGCCAGCAGCTGGCAGGGGGAAACTGGAAACACCATATATTTT. Translation gives CASSWQGETGNTIYF.

V and J are TRBV28 and TRBJ2-4; the D is unclear. The length of the CDR3 is 14 residues. The ends were cut back, 6 bases at V and 1 base at J, with 10 bases in the middle. The germline CDR1 and CDR2 sequences are MDHEN and SYDVKM. In nucleotides, the CDR3 is TGTGCCAGCAGCTTAATAGAGGCCAAAAACATTCAGTACTTC. It encodes CASSLIEAKNIQYF. The whole variable domain, remainder taken from reference TRBV28 and TRBJ2-4, is DVKVTQSSRYLVKRTGEKVFLECVQDMDHENMFWYRQDPGLGLRLIYFSYDVKMKEKGDIPEGYSVSREKKERFSLILESASTNQTSMYLCASSLIEAKNIQYFGAGTRLSVL.

A few counts support this clone. The V call is TRBV19, the J call TRBJ1-1; D not resolved. V lost 9 bases, J lost 2 bases, and 13 bases lay in between. The germline V gene encodes CDR1 LNHDA and CDR2 SQIVND (reference sequence). This CDR3 is 13 amino acids long. This chain's CDR3 is CASTRGGNTEAFF. The CDR3, as DNA: TGTGCCAGCACGCGAGGCGGTAACACTGAAGCTTTCTTT. Supplemented by reference TRBV19 and TRBJ1-1, the full variable domain reads DGGITQSPKYLFRKEGQNVTLSCEQNLNHDAMYWYRQDPGQGLRLIYYSQIVNDFQKGDIAEGYSVSREKKESFPLTVTSAQKNPTAFYLCASTRGGNTEAFFGQGTRLTVV.

This chain links TRBV7-2 with TRBJ1-6; 7 positions match TRBD1. The CDR3 extends over 15 amino acids. The V segment lost 6 bases and the J segment 7 bases; nucleotides outside the gene matches: 9. From germline, CDR1 is SGHTA and CDR2 FQGNSA. CDR3 sequence (DNA): TGTGCCAGCAGACCCCCGGGACAGTCCAATTCACCCCTCCACTTT. Translated: CASRPPGQSNSPLHF. The full variable domain, rest sourced from reference TRBV7-2 and TRBJ1-6, is GAGVSQSPSNKVTEKGKDVELRCDPISGHTALYWYRQSLGQGLEFLIYFQGNSAPDKSGLPSDRFSAERTGGSVSTLTIQRTQQEDSAVYLCASRPPGQSNSPLHFGNGTRLTVT.

The chain joins TRBV28 to TRBJ1-2; the D is unclear. CDR3 size: 18 residues. From germline, CDR1 is MDHEN and CDR2 SYDVKM. V was trimmed by 3 bases and J by 1 base, leaving 21 bases between them. CDR3 nucleotides: TGTGCCAGCAGTTTCTACATTAGCCCGACGGATAGTAACTATGGCTACACCTTC. Translated, it gives CASSFYISPTDSNYGYTF.

The V and J genes are TRBV5-1 and TRBJ1-1; no clear D gene. V was pared by 7 bases and J by 4 bases, with 11 bases between. Germline CDR1 is SGHRS and CDR2 is YFSETQ. The CDR3 runs to 12 residues. The CDR3 nucleotides are TGCGCCAGCGGAAGGGCGAGCACTGAAGCTTTCTTT. Translation: CASGRASTEAFF.

The chain combines TRBV11-3 with TRBJ2-7; D unclear. Germline values: CDR1 SGHNT, CDR2 YENEEA. The length of the CDR3 is 13 residues. The germline V and J ends were trimmed by 5 bases and 5 bases, with 13 bases remaining between them. The CDR3 is CASSPARAHEQYF. In nucleotides, the CDR3 is TGTGCCAGCAGCCCGGCAAGGGCCCACGAGCAGTACTTC.

This clone was seen once. The gene calls are TRBV19 and TRBJ1-5; the D is unclear. The ends were cut back, 3 bases at V and 0 bases at J, with 9 bases in the middle. Germline CDR1 LNHDA, CDR2 SQIVND (reference sequence). This CDR3 has 15 residues. This chain's CDR3 is CASSIGVNSNQPQHF. CDR3 coding DNA: TGTGCCAGTAGTATTGGGGTTAATAGCAATCAGCCCCAGCATTTT.

The rearrangement uses TRBV18 and TRBJ1-4, with 8 positions matching TRBD1. The CDR3 covers 19 residues. V gave up 4 bases and J gave up 0 bases; unmatched junction bases: 13. CDR1 and CDR2 (germline): KGHSH, LQKENI. The CDR3 DNA is TGTGCCAGCTCACACCGGGGGCAGGGGGCGCTTCCAACTAATGAAAAACTGTTTTTT. Protein: CASSHRGQGALPTNEKLFF.

Written as DNA, the CDR3 is TGTGCCATCAGTGATGGGGGGCTCCTCTACGAGCAGTACTTC. Its translation: CAISDGGLLYEQYF. The chain couples TRBV10-3 to TRBJ2-7; the D gene could be TRBD1 or TRBD2 (6 bases each). Trimming took off 3 bases at V and 3 bases at J, with 12 bases between the two ends. This CDR3 has 14 amino acids. Germline CDR1 and CDR2: ENHRY and SYGVKD.

The V call is TRBV7-8, the J call TRBJ2-3, with D unresolved. V lost 2 bases and J lost 1, with 7 bases in between. CDR3 length equals 14 residues. Germline CDR1 and CDR2: SGHVS and FQNEAQ. In DNA form, the CDR3 reads TGTGCCAGCAGCTTACTCGAAGGCACAGATACGCAGTATTTT. Its protein product is CASSLLEGTDTQYF.

The chain carries TRBV10-1 and TRBJ2-7; D is uncertain. V lost 3 bases and J lost 1, with 10 bases in between. Germline-derived CDR1 and CDR2 are WNHNN and SYGVQD (reference sequence). This CDR3 has 14 amino acids. The CDR3 nucleotides read TGCGCCAGCAGTGAATTAGCCGATTCCTACGAGCAGTACTTC. It encodes CASSELADSYEQYF.

The chain recombines TRBV9 with TRBJ2-7, with 12 bases aligning to TRBD1. Trimming took 3 bases from V and 3 from J; bases not matched to a gene: 4. The CDR3 consists of 15 residues. In germline, CDR1 is SGDLS, CDR2 YYNGEE. CDR3 nucleotide sequence: TGTGCCAGCAGCGAGGGACAGGGGGCGGGCTACGAGCAGTACTTC. Translated, it gives CASSEGQGAGYEQYF.

This CDR3 is CASSQDHTPYSNQPQHF. CDR3 coding DNA: TGCGCCAGCAGCCAAGATCACACACCATATAGCAATCAGCCCCAGCATTTT. The chain carries TRBV4-1 and TRBJ1-5; D gene unclear. The V gene lost 0 bases and the J gene lost 0 bases, with 12 bases spanning the gap. This CDR3 has 17 amino acids. Germline-derived CDR1 and CDR2 are MGHRA and YSYEKL.

This rearrangement joins TRBV5-1 to TRBJ2-1; 9 bases align to TRBD1. The V and J ends lost 0 bases and 7 bases, in that order; junction bases with no gene match: 11. The CDR3 is 17 residues long. The germline CDR1 and CDR2 sequences are SGHRS and YFSETQ. The chain's CDR3 is CASSLGPTSGQGNEQFF. In DNA, the CDR3 is TGCGCCAGCAGCTTGGGTCCCACTTCTGGACAGGGGAATGAGCAGTTCTTC.

This clone has just one count. This rearrangement joins TRBV6-5 to TRBJ1-5; D might be TRBD1 (5 bases). Germline CDR1 MNHEY, CDR2 SVGAGI. The CDR3 sequence is 14 residues long. Trimming stripped 4 bases from V and 5 bases from J, with 12 bases between. The CDR3 is CASSSGGNYQPQHF. CDR3 nucleotide sequence: TGTGCCAGCAGTTCCGGGGGTAACTATCAGCCCCAGCATTTT.

V gene TRBV28 combines with J gene TRBJ1-6; D possibly corresponds to TRBD1 (6 bases). The CDR3 is 14 residues long. V was cut by 7 bases and J by 7 bases, with 14 bases left in between. Germline CDR1 is MDHEN and CDR2 is SYDVKM. The CDR3 DNA reads as TGTGCCAGCACCCTTTACAGGGCCAATTCACCCCTCCACTTT. Translating it yields CASTLYRANSPLHF. Looking up the rest from reference TRBV28 and TRBJ1-6 gives the full variable domain: DVKVTQSSRYLVKRTGEKVFLECVQDMDHENMFWYRQDPGLGLRLIYFSYDVKMKEKGDIPEGYSVSREKKERFSLILESASTNQTSMYLCASTLYRANSPLHFGNGTRLTVT.

This chain connects TRBV19 to TRBJ2-7; D unresolved. Germline V gene data show CDR1 as LNHDA and CDR2 as SQIVND (reference sequence). The CDR3 sequence is 15 residues long. Deletions cut 3 bases from V and 4 bases from J, with 16 bases between. The DNA for the CDR3 is TGTGCCAGTAGTATCTCGGCGGCAGGACCTTACGAGCAGTACTTC. Encoded protein: CASSISAAGPYEQYF.

The chain combines TRBV15 with TRBJ1-6; no clear D gene. Trimming pared 0 bases from V and 7 bases from J, leaving 25 bases between. Germline lookup yields CDR1 LNHNV and CDR2 YYDKDF (reference sequence). CDR3 size: 20 residues. The CDR3 loop reads CATSREGLGERKSRNSPLHF. CDR3 DNA: TGTGCCACCAGCAGAGAGGGTTTGGGCGAGCGGAAAAGTAGGAATTCACCCCTCCACTTT.

The CDR3 nucleotides are TGTGCCAGCAGCTTGCCGGTTGTTTCACCCCTCCACTTT. This sequence encodes CASSLPVVSPLHF. The chain links TRBV7-2 to TRBJ1-6; D is uncertain. CDR3 length equals 13 residues. Germline V gene lookup returns CDR1 SGHTA and CDR2 FQGNSA. With 3 bases removed from V and 9 bases from J, the gap between germline ends came to 9 bases.